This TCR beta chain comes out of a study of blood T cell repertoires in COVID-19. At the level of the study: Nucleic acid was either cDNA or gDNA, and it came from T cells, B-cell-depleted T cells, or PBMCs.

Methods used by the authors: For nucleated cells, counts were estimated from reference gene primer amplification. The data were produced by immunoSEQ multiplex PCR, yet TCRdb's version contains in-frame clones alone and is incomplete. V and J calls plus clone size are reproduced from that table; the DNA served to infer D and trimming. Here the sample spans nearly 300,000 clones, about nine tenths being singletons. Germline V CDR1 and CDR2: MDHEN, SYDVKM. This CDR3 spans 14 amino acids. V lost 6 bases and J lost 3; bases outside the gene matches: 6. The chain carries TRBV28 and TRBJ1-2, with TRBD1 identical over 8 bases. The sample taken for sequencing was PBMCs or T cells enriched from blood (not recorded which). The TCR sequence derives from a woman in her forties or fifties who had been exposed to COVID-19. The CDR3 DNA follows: TGTGCCAGCAGCTCATCAGGGGGCCACTATGGCTACACCTTC. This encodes CASSSSGGHYGYTF.